The rows below give T cell receptor beta chains drawn from one sample of a study of OX40 agonist ivuxolimab in advanced cancers. Clones were read by immunoSEQ multiplex PCR, and TCRdb kept only the in-frame ones, dropping some. Here the sample spans fewer than 80,000 clones, around 88% being singletons. The input for sequencing was CD4+ or CD8+ T cells sorted from blood, taken in a trial of the OX40 agonist ivuxolimab. The receptors stem from an adult with an advanced solid tumor such as melanoma, head and neck, liver or kidney cancer. CDR3s include the opening cysteine and the closing phenylalanine or tryptophan. D genes are given only for firm matches.

d_gene	v_gene	j_gene	CDR3nt	CDR3aa
.	TRBV7-9	TRBJ1-1	TGTGCCAGCAGCTTGAAGGCCGGGACTGAAGCTTTCTTT	CASSLKAGTEAFF
.	TRBV21-1	TRBJ2-7	TGTGCCAGCAGCCCCCAGCGGCGGAGCTACGAGCAGTACTTC	CASSPQRRSYEQYF
.	TRBV29-1	TRBJ2-7	TGCAGCGTGGAAGACAGGCCCTACGAGCAGTACTTC	CSVEDRPYEQYF
TRBD1	TRBV6-1	TRBJ1-5	TGTGCCAGCACCCCGACAGGGGTGGTTCAGCCCCAGCATTTT	CASTPTGVVQPQHF
.	TRBV19	TRBJ1-2	TGTGCCAGTAGTATAGGATGGTCCGGGAGCTATGGCTACACCTTC	CASSIGWSGSYGYTF
.	TRBV16	TRBJ2-2	TGTGCCAGCAGCCAATCCCGAGGAGGGGAGCTGTTTTTT	CASSQSRGGELFF
.	TRBV7-2	TRBJ2-5	TGTGCCAGCAGCTTAGGTCCCTTCCAAGAGACCCAGTACTTC	CASSLGPFQETQYF
TRBD1	TRBV27	TRBJ1-2	TGTGCCAGCAGTCCGTGGGGACAGGGATTCGGTGGCTACACCTTC	CASSPWGQGFGGYTF
.	TRBV6-1	TRBJ1-6	TGTGCCAGCAGTGGACAAATTAATTCACCCCTCCACTTT	CASSGQINSPLHF
.	TRBV28	TRBJ1-1	TGTGCCAGCAGTTTAGGGGGCGCGGACACTGAAGCTTTCTTT	CASSLGGADTEAFF
TRBD1	TRBV5-1	TRBJ1-5	TGCGCCAGCAGCTTGGATTCAGGGGGGGATCAGCCCCAGCATTTT	CASSLDSGGDQPQHF
TRBD1	TRBV11-2	TRBJ1-1	TGTGCCAGCAGCTTCCCGACAGGGGGGGGCACTGAAGCTTTCTTT	CASSFPTGGGTEAFF
.	TRBV7-6	TRBJ1-4	TGTGCCAGCACCCCGAACCCCTTTAGGGAGAAACAACGTAAGGGTAATGAAAAACTGTTTTTT	CASTPNPFREKQRKGNEKLFF
.	TRBV19	TRBJ1-6	TGTGCCACCTCAGGGTCCTCCTATAATTCACCCCTCCACTTT	CATSGSSYNSPLHF
.	TRBV19	TRBJ1-2	TGTGCCAGTACTCCAGGAGTGTATGGCTACACCTTC	CASTPGVYGYTF
TRBD1	TRBV4-2	TRBJ2-7	TGTGCCAGCAGCCAAGATGTGGCAGGGGGCATGAACGAGCAGTACTTC	CASSQDVAGGMNEQYF
.	TRBV6-5	TRBJ1-3	TGTGCCAGCAGTTATTCAGGGCTCGCTGGAAACACCATATATTTT	CASSYSGLAGNTIYF
.	TRBV28	TRBJ1-2	TGTGCCAGCAGTGTGGACCTTAACTATGGCTACACCTTC	CASSVDLNYGYTF
.	TRBV6-6	TRBJ2-2	TGTGCCAGCGGCGCGGGCCCCACCGGGGAGCTGTTTTTT	CASGAGPTGELFF
.	TRBV5-1	TRBJ2-3	TGCGCCAGCAGCTTTTCACAGAGTCCAGATACGCAGTATTTT	CASSFSQSPDTQYF
.	TRBV27	TRBJ1-6	TGTGCCAGCGCGGGGGATTTTAATAATTCACCCCTCCACTTT	CASAGDFNNSPLHF
TRBD1	TRBV28	TRBJ1-2	TGTGCCAGCAGTCTACTCCAGGGGGCGTATGGCTACACCTTC	CASSLLQGAYGYTF